Given below is one TCR beta chain in context. Its antigen remains unidentified. No quality values exist for individual bases; no much larger clone is one base distant. Relative to germline, V is 1 base shorter and J is 2 bases shorter, with 4 bases between their ends. CDR1 and CDR2 are read off the germline V gene as SGHTA and FQGNSA. The CDR3 numbers 13 residues from cysteine through phenylalanine. Of all the DNA, just the CDR3 is kept, 39 bases in frame from base 1. Library preparation employed the immunoSEQ multiplex PCR assay. For the multiplex PCR, a mixture combining 60 forward primers for TCR Vbeta segments and 13 reverse primers for TCR Jbeta segments was used. The CDR3 region of rearranged TCR beta genes was amplified from genomic DNA with a multiplex PCR assay. On the Illumina HiSeq System, the amplified TCR beta libraries were sequenced as 87-base-pair reads. In the authors' own workflow: Across the 670 or so repertoires, a later analysis counted 78 million or so unique TCR beta chains, approximately 10 million of which were shared by at least two donors. Raw reads were error-corrected and collapsed into unique sequences with a nearest-neighbor algorithm that merged closely related sequences to remove PCR and sequencing errors. V, D and J gene segments were assigned by aligning CDR3 sequences to IMGT reference sequences. For a sequence to be retained, at least a six-nucleotide match to both a V gene segment and a J gene segment was required. Rearrangements were called productive when the CDR3 lacked stop codons and stayed in frame with V and J; all others were non-productive. Following IMGT convention, CDR3 was defined as the stretch from the second conserved V-encoded cysteine to the conserved J-encoded phenylalanine. The earlier analysis of 500 to 750 of the donors excluded any sequence lacking an unambiguous match to a single V gene segment. In an earlier analysis of around 590 of the donors, a V segment was called functional when productive rearrangements were above 56.7%, and segregating when the standard deviation between donors exceeded 5%. A statistical classification framework was built to diagnose cytomegalovirus status from the catalog of TCR beta chain sequences. In a later analysis, V and J genes were assigned by comparing TCR nucleotide sequences against IMGT/GENE-DB human TR gene sequences. In a later analysis, CDR3 sequences and most-parsimonious VDJ recombination scenarios were assigned using the TCRdist pipeline. A later analysis defined each TCR beta chain by its CDR3 amino acid sequence plus V-gene family, and excluded reads lacking a unique V-gene family. In a later analysis, approximately 590 highly shared, low-generation-probability nucleotide sequences were removed to address suspected cross-contamination and a sequencing artifact. For each public chain, a later analysis derived a clonal expansion index from normalized ranks of inferred template counts within each repertoire. A later analysis computed generation probabilities with a VDJ recombination model fitted to out-of-frame rearrangements, and checked the results against IGoR. In a later analysis, TCR-TCR, TCR-HLA and TCR-CMV co-occurrence was scored with hypergeometric tests, and a repertoire-size bias correction was applied to TCR pairs. False discovery rates were estimated in a later analysis by permuting HLA or CMV assignments 20 times. In a later analysis, co-occurring TCRs were grouped using DBSCAN, with TCRdist sequence similarity added in when clustering inside HLA-allele-positive subsets. For co-occurrence clustering, repertoires with fewer than 30,000 or more than 120,000 public chains were excluded, along with five or six repertoires with anomalous nucleotide sharing. In its TCRdb copy, this immuneACCESS table keeps in-frame sequences only and misses some clones. Where compared with another copy, unresolved V genes explain less than half of these, and the others have no known cause. V and J calls and clone size are as listed in that table; D and trimming were resolved from the DNA. The sample data list fewer than 200,000 clones, and around 77% of these were observed just once. Of the sample, about 2.4% is held by the ten largest clones.

These data come from a study of cytomegalovirus exposure and HLA in healthy donors (dated by TCRdb to the late 2010s). Regarding the study in general: An earlier analysis of approximately 590 of the donors reported roughly 270 Gb of sequence data and around 110 million unique TCR beta sequences from about 200 million T cells. Roughly 300 gigabases of sequencing data and approximately 84 million unique TCR sequences were included in an early release covering about 600 HLA-typed donors. Of the approximately 400 genotyped donors, about 80% fell in the genetic ancestry cluster associated with self-reported Caucasian donors. The study aimed to test whether cataloging public T cell receptors could reveal signatures of past pathogen exposure. The T cell repertoires of 670 or so subjects were profiled by immunosequencing and related to cytomegalovirus serostatus. Along with the approximately 700-subject first cohort, a separate validation cohort of over a hundred different subjects was used. The study combined high-throughput TCR immunosequencing, statistical association of individual TCRs with disease status, and machine learning to predict cytomegalovirus infection status. A later analysis re-examined previously published TCR beta repertoires from more than 600 donors and added high-resolution HLA genotyping to investigate patterns of TCR occurrence. The later analysis used no new phenotypic data to find candidate immune exposures, relying instead on TCR beta sequences and their occurrence across donors. An earlier analysis of 450 to 750 of the donors used high-throughput TCR beta sequencing to judge whether each TCR beta V gene segment behaved as functional or pseudogenic. Donor age, sex, ethnicity and CMV serostatus were compiled together with the repertoire data. Genome-wide SNP genotypes for about 55% of the roughly 670 donors were used in a later genetic analysis, which treated that subset as a discovery cohort. All discovery cohort repertoires had been generated using a single sequencing platform. HLA typing included class I and class II loci at four-digit resolution. The number of donors typed differed by locus, with about 629-630 for A, B, C, DRB1 and DQB1, about 500 for DQA1, 600 to 610 for DPA1, and over 400 for DPB1. Roughly 5 DR-DQ haplotypes were handled as single units for association and clustering because linkage in the cohort was strong. Among 300 to 500 genotyped donors of the cohort, an average of about 220,000 unique TCR beta nucleotide sequences was sequenced per donor, of which about 18% were non-productive. On the study overall, not on this receptor specifically: Because HLA typing was missing for some donors at each locus, association tests included only the typed subset. At a false discovery rate of 0.05, a later analysis linked 16,951 TCR beta sequences to specific HLA alleles. In the study, around 150 TCR beta chains were listed as associated with cytomegalovirus. In a later analysis, most CMV-associated TCR beta chains were found to appear HLA-restricted, with HLA associations seemingly driven largely by CMV exposure. A later analysis found that HLA-associated TCR beta chains were more clonally expanded and had lower generation probabilities than equally common non-associated chains. This cohort had only TCR beta chains sequenced, and the lack of alpha or paired-chain data limited which features could be detected. Some IMGT-functional V segments, including TRBV6-2 and TRBV6-3, could not be told apart with the 87-base-pair reads, so those segments were excluded. A later genetic analysis associated a missense DCLRE1C variant with V-gene and J-gene trimming of TCR beta chains, and an independent cohort replicated the association. Assigning TCR associations to individual alleles was difficult when HLA alleles, especially DR and DQ, strongly co-occurred. A cluster of highly shared sequence variants was judged likely to represent a technical artifact of the sequencing pipeline. A later analysis reported that several top co-occurrence clusters appeared linked to parvovirus B19, influenza, CMV and Epstein-Barr virus. Broadly in line with IMGT annotations, most TCR beta V segments showed up in productive rearrangements about 87% or about 30% of the time in an earlier analysis of 450 to 600 of the donors. Correlated functional status among segregating V segments might be attributable to linkage disequilibrium, but an unknown experimental factor could not be ruled out. In a later analysis, the rate of TCR association differed among HLA loci, with DRB1 alleles having the most associated TCRs and HLA-C alleles having the fewest. CMV serostatus was the only immune exposure information available for the cohort. A further reported finding was that TCR beta sequences accurately predicted the HLA-A and HLA-B alleles for most subjects in the first cohort. In vitro tests confirmed that three of the cytomegalovirus-associated TCR beta chains recognize cytomegalovirus antigens. Most TCR sequences were observed very rarely across donors, whereas some public TCRs were present in many individuals. Because counts were too low, roughly 17 rarely observed V segments, including chromosome 9 orphons, were left out of the earlier analysis of approximately 580 of the donors. A later genetic analysis reported fewer N-insertions in productive TCRs among donors in an Asian-associated ancestry cluster than the roughly 670-donor mean. The classifier was reported to diagnose cytomegalovirus status with high specificity and sensitivity in both the original cohort and the validation cohort. The authors suggested that the approach could potentially be generalized to other disease states and immunological phenotypes. The presence/absence analyses assumed that sequencing depth was roughly uniform across donors, and that assumption may not be true.

In total, 630 or so healthy bone marrow donors made up the cohort. At the time of sampling, every cohort member was nominally healthy, though immune exposures that went unrecorded were likely present. The donor tested CMV seronegative and was one of the 352 seronegative cohort members. A peripheral blood sample was collected from each donor, and TCR beta sequencing was performed on peripheral blood mononuclear cells. Genomic DNA was extracted from the blood cell samples with the Qiagen DNeasy Blood Extraction Kit. The sequence was collected from a man between 60 and 70 years old in good health and CMV-seronegative. Rearrangement joined TRBV7-2 to TRBJ2-3; no D gene call is confident. Material for sequencing was PBMCs. The bases read TGTGCCAGCAGCTTAGACAACACAGATACGCAGTATTTT. Its amino acids are CASSLDNTDTQYF. Here the CDR3 is joined to the reference TRBV7-2 and TRBJ2-3 genes, and the full variable domain is: GAGVSQSPSNKVTEKGKDVELRCDPISGHTALYWYRQSLGQGLEFLIYFQGNSAPDKSGLPSDRFSAERTGGSVSTLTIQRTQQEDSAVYLCASSLDNTDTQYFGPGTRLTVL.